These 21 T cell receptor beta chains came from one sample sequenced in a study of blood T cell repertoires in COVID-19. Assay used: immunoSEQ multiplex PCR; TCRdb lists only in-frame clones, some missing. The sample has 400,000 to 500,000 clones, 70% to 90% seen once. Input material: PBMCs or T cells enriched from blood (not recorded which). These receptors all stem from a woman aged 18-30 years who had been exposed to COVID-19.

This clone has a handful of counts. V and J are TRBV28 and TRBJ2-3; 14 bases match TRBD2. The CDR3 covers 16 residues. CDR1 is MDHEN, CDR2 SYDVKM, per germline. V lost 4 bases to trimming and J lost 5 bases; unmatched junction nucleotides: 5. CDR3 in amino acids: CASSSGTSGGGDTQYF. The CDR3 bases are TGTGCCAGCAGTTCCGGGACTAGCGGGGGAGGAGATACGCAGTATTTT.

As regards this clone: Within the sample, other DNA sequences also encode this same CDR3. This chain links TRBV5-1 with TRBJ2-3; TRBD2 is a possible D gene (6 bases). V dropped 0 bases and J dropped 1 base, with 9 bases sitting between them. There are 15 residues in the CDR3. Germline V gene lookup returns CDR1 SGHRS and CDR2 YFSETQ. The CDR3 loop reads CASSLGGGGTDTQYF. In DNA form, the CDR3 reads TGCGCCAGCAGCTTGGGAGGAGGGGGCACAGATACGCAGTATTTT.

This clone has more than one count but fewer than ten. The chain couples TRBV28 to TRBJ1-5; D remains ambiguous. The CDR3 totals 17 residues. CDR1 is MDHEN and CDR2 is SYDVKM in the germline V gene. V lost 1 base to trimming and J lost 0 bases, with 13 bases between them. CDR3 protein: CASSLYPRRDSNQPQHF. CDR3 bases: TGTGCCAGCAGTTTATACCCGCGGAGGGATAGCAATCAGCCCCAGCATTTT. Full variable domain (remainder filled in from reference TRBV28 and TRBJ1-5): DVKVTQSSRYLVKRTGEKVFLECVQDMDHENMFWYRQDPGLGLRLIYFSYDVKMKEKGDIPEGYSVSREKKERFSLILESASTNQTSMYLCASSLYPRRDSNQPQHFGDGTRLSIL.

The genes are TRBV29-1 and TRBJ2-2, with TRBD2 matching over 8 bases. The CDR3 contains 14 residues. Losses at the gene ends were 4 bases for V and 5 bases for J; bases not matched to a gene: 6. In germline, CDR1 is SQVTM, CDR2 ANQGSEA. The DNA for the CDR3 is TGCAGCGTTGGTAGCGGGACCGCGACCGGGGAGCTGTTTTTT. Protein: CSVGSGTATGELFF.

The J gene is TRBJ1-1, the V gene TRBV29-1; D gene uncertain. Trimming took off 7 bases at V and 6 bases at J, with 12 bases between the two ends. Germline loops: CDR1 SQVTM, CDR2 ANQGSEA. This CDR3 is 11 amino acids long. CDR3 region: CSGHQAAEAFF. As DNA, the CDR3 is TGCAGCGGCCATCAGGCTGCTGAAGCTTTCTTT.

The chain joins TRBV28 to TRBJ2-1; 8 nucleotides match TRBD2. The germline gives CDR1 MDHEN, CDR2 SYDVKM. Trimming at V came to 2 bases and at J to 13 bases, leaving 28 bases not matched to a gene. CDR3 size: 20 residues. CDR3 DNA sequence: TGTGCCAGCAGTTTAGCAAACAAGCCGGGACTAGGGTACAGGCAACAGAAACAGTTCTTC. Translation: CASSLANKPGLGYRQQKQFF.

The chain is built from TRBV27 and TRBJ2-7; D might be TRBD1 (5 bases). Germline-derived CDR1 and CDR2 are MNHEY and SMNVEV (reference sequence). Trimming removed 5 bases at V and 6 bases at J, with 11 bases between. The CDR3 runs 12 residues. CDR3 loop: CASSESGFEQYF. CDR3 sequence (DNA): TGTGCCAGCAGTGAATCAGGGTTCGAGCAGTACTTC.

The chain is built from TRBV9 and TRBJ2-7; tentatively, D is TRBD2 (5 bases). The CDR3 is made up of 12 amino acids. Trimming removed 2 bases at V and 5 bases at J, with 8 bases between. Looked up from germline, CDR1 is SGDLS and CDR2 is YYNGEE. The CDR3 coding sequence is TGTGCCAGCAGCGTCACTAGTGACGAGCAGTACTTC. It yields the protein CASSVTSDEQYF.

The V gene is TRBV7-3, the J gene TRBJ2-7; 8 positions match TRBD2. This CDR3 has 14 residues. Trimming at V came to 3 bases and at J to 4 bases, leaving 5 bases not matched to a gene. The germline V gene has CDR1 SGHTA and CDR2 FQGTGA. The CDR3, as DNA: TGTGCCAGCAGCTTCGGGACTAGGGGATACGAGCAGTACTTC. Translation: CASSFGTRGYEQYF. The entire variable domain, with the rest obtained from reference TRBV7-3 and TRBJ2-7, is as follows: GAGVSQTPSNKVTEKGKYVELRCDPISGHTALYWYRQSLGQGPEFLIYFQGTGAADDSGLPNDRFFAVRPEGSVSTLKIQRTERGDSAVYLCASSFGTRGYEQYFGPGTRLTVT.

CDR3 sequence (DNA): TGTGCCAGCAGTTTAGAGAGCCTAGCGGGGGTCTTATACAATGAGCAGTTCTTC. It is translated as CASSLESLAGVLYNEQFF. V is TRBV27 and J is TRBJ2-1; 10 bases map to TRBD2. With 2 bases clipped from V and 4 bases from J, the junction kept 11 bases outside the gene matches. The CDR3 length is 18 residues. Per the germline V gene, CDR1 is MNHEY and CDR2 is SMNVEV (reference sequence).

The chain has TRBV4-1 and TRBJ1-2; unclear D gene. The CDR3 covers 11 residues. From germline, CDR1 is MGHRA and CDR2 YSYEKL. Deletions cut 3 bases from V and 8 bases from J, with 7 bases between. The CDR3 DNA follows: TGCGCCAGCAGCCAGTCAGAAGGCTACACCTTC. It yields the protein CASSQSEGYTF.

The chain combines TRBV3-1 (or the pseudogene TRBV3-2) with TRBJ1-2; a possible D gene is TRBD1 (6 bases). The CDR3 has 15 amino acids. V lost 5 bases and J 0 bases, leaving 13 bases between the germline ends. CDR1 and CDR2 (germline): LGHDT, YNNKEL (reference sequence). Here the CDR3 DNA reads TGTGCCAGCAGCAGAGGACAGTCATCTAACTATGGCTACACCTTC. Translating it yields CASSRGQSSNYGYTF.

This chain connects TRBV19 to TRBJ2-7, with 11 positions matching TRBD1. This CDR3 is built from 15 residues. Germline CDR1 is LNHDA and CDR2 is SQIVND (reference sequence). V dropped 4 bases and J dropped 4; count of bases not matched to a gene: 6. The CDR3 loop is CASSTPGQGAYEQYF. CDR3 nucleotide sequence: TGTGCCAGTAGTACCCCCGGACAGGGGGCTTACGAGCAGTACTTC.

Concerning this clone: Other DNA sequences from this sample encode an identical CDR3 as well. The chain carries TRBV28 and TRBJ1-1; 7 bases fit TRBD1. CDR3 size: 14 residues. Germline CDR1 reads MDHEN; CDR2 reads SYDVKM. V lost 6 bases and J lost 4; bases outside the gene matches: 8. CDR3 DNA: TGTGCCAGCAGCCGACAGGGCCTGGGCACTGAAGCTTTCTTT. This gives the protein CASSRQGLGTEAFF.

The chain couples TRBV9 to TRBJ1-2, with TRBD1 as a possible D gene (5 bases). Trimming pared 0 bases from V and 0 bases from J, leaving 18 bases between. Per the germline V gene, CDR1 is SGDLS and CDR2 is YYNGEE. The CDR3 is 18 amino acids. The CDR3: CASSVVSTGVIANYGYTF. CDR3 DNA sequence: TGTGCCAGCAGCGTAGTATCTACGGGGGTTATAGCTAACTATGGCTACACCTTC. Filled out from reference TRBV9 and TRBJ1-2, the complete variable domain reads DSGVTQTPKHLITATGQRVTLRCSPRSGDLSVYWYQQSLDQGLQFLIQYYNGEERAKGNILERFSAQQFPDLHSELNLSSLELGDSALYFCASSVVSTGVIANYGYTFGSGTRLTVV.

The chain links TRBV10-3 to TRBJ1-2; D is ambiguous. The CDR3 totals 13 residues. The ends were cut back, 3 bases at V and 5 bases at J, with 10 bases in the middle. Germline V gene data show CDR1 as ENHRY and CDR2 as SYGVKD. The CDR3 region has the DNA TGTGCCATCAGTGACGAGGGCCCGTATGGCTACACCTTC. Encoded protein: CAISDEGPYGYTF.

The V call is TRBV9, the J call TRBJ1-1; unclear D gene. CDR1 and CDR2 (germline): SGDLS, YYNGEE. V lost 0 bases and J 8 bases, leaving 11 bases between the germline ends. This CDR3 spans 13 amino acids. CDR3 protein: CASSVGGQVEAFF. The DNA for the CDR3 is TGTGCCAGCAGCGTAGGTGGCCAGGTGGAAGCTTTCTTT.

This chain uses TRBV2 with TRBJ1-3; TRBD1 matches 8 bases. The germline CDR1 and CDR2 sequences are SNHLY and FYNNEI. Trimming at V came to 5 bases and at J to 0 bases, leaving 0 bases not matched to a gene. The CDR3 runs 14 residues. The DNA of the CDR3 is TGTGCCAGCAGTACAGGGGGCTCTGGAAACACCATATATTTT. Translating gives CASSTGGSGNTIYF.

To note about this clone: The sample holds other DNA sequences that translate to the same CDR3. This chain uses TRBV14 with TRBJ1-1; D gene ambiguous. Trimming took off 7 bases at V and 4 bases at J, with 13 bases between the two ends. Per germline, CDR1 SGHDN and CDR2 FVKESK. The CDR3 contains 13 residues. CDR3 region: CASTKGGVTEAFF. For the CDR3, the DNA is TGTGCCAGCACCAAGGGCGGGGTCACTGAAGCTTTCTTT.

The V call is TRBV3-1 (or the pseudogene TRBV3-2), the J call TRBJ1-6; no definite D call. Germline CDR1 and CDR2: LGHDT and YNNKEL (reference sequence). This CDR3 is 14 amino acids long. The V gene lost 2 bases and the J gene lost 4 bases, with 6 bases spanning the gap. Here the CDR3 reads CASSQYGYNSPLHF. The CDR3 DNA follows: TGTGCCAGCAGCCAATACGGGTATAATTCACCCCTCCACTTT.

CDR3 DNA sequence: TGTGCCAGCAGTGACGGACAGGCAGCCGAGCAGTACTTC. Its protein is CASSDGQAAEQYF. This sequence joins TRBV27 and TRBJ2-7; 7 bases map to TRBD1. The trim removed 5 bases at V and 6 bases at J, leaving 7 bases unmatched. The CDR3 has 13 amino acids. Germline assignment: CDR1 MNHEY and CDR2 SMNVEV (reference sequence).